This T cell receptor beta chain was captured in a study of blood T cells in healthy people across ages. Notes on the study in general: Unsorted PBMCs prevented conclusive naive versus antigen-experienced comparison. Comparison with aged donors showed that long-lived donors had more naive CD4+ cells and higher diversity.

The table lists this clonotype with a few counts. Its antigen is not known. The CDR3 runs 15 residues. V lost 0 bases to trimming and J lost 7 bases, with 10 bases between them. Germline CDR1 reads LNHNV; CDR2 reads YYDKDF (reference sequence). Primers used in a second PCR of roughly 7 to 12 cycles were a sample-barcoded 5' primer and a J-beta primer mix. TCRdb fed the 5' RACE reads into MiXCR, producing one record per CDR3 protein. The data contain approximately 830,000 distinct CDR3 sequences, about 59% of them singletons. The TCR sequence derives from a man aged 30 to 39 in good health. Sequences were obtained from blood. The chain carries TRBV15 and TRBJ1-6, with D unresolved. This CDR3 is CATSRDPRSNSPLHF. In DNA form, the CDR3 reads TGTGCCACCAGCAGAGATCCGAGGAGCAATTCACCCCTCCACTTT.